This T cell receptor (beta chain) was identified in a study of T-cell memory formation after mild COVID-19. Study overall: Clusters of TCRs were largely donor specific. Study-wide results and limits: CD8+ contracting clones occupied EMRA, while CD4+ ones occupied mainly CM and EM. Whether second-wave clones peaking at day 37 were SARS-CoV-2 specific went unconfirmed.

This clonotype was seen ten or more times. The antigen remains unidentified. Sample barcodes and UMIs were carried by the TCR alpha and TCR beta cDNA libraries that 5'RACE generated with constant-segment primers. TCRdb redid the calling of the 5' RACE reads with MiXCR, one entry per CDR3 protein. The sample consists of under 35,000 distinct CDR3 sequences, about 16% of them appearing once. In germline, CDR1 is SGDLS, CDR2 YYNGEE. This CDR3 has 14 amino acids. V dropped 0 bases and J dropped 7; count of bases not matched to a gene: 3. Sample: PBMCs or a T cell subset sorted from them (not recorded which). This TCR was recovered from an adult who had mild COVID-19 (a few samples of this study predate the infection). Cell type and time point are not known. The V gene is TRBV9, the J gene TRBJ2-1; 8 nucleotides agree with TRBD2. CDR3: CASSVEPSGNEQFF. The CDR3 DNA follows: TGTGCCAGCAGCGTAGAACCTAGCGGGAATGAGCAGTTCTTC.